The source of this TCR beta chain is a study of cytomegalovirus exposure and HLA in healthy donors. PCR amplification relied on 60 Vbeta primers (plus 13 Jbeta primers). Here immunoSEQ multiplex PCR was the method, and the copy in TCRdb shows in-frame clones only, minus some. The table records just over 150,000 clones, around 82% of them present only once. The sequence derives from a woman in her 50s in good health and CMV-seropositive. The specimen sequenced was PBMCs.

The CDR3 DNA sequence: TGTGCCAGCAGCCAATTTCGAGGACAGGGAAATTCACCCCTCCACTTT. This sequence encodes CASSQFRGQGNSPLHF. This sequence joins TRBV14 and TRBJ1-6, with 8 bases fitting TRBD1. The CDR3 is made up of 16 amino acids. V was clipped by 2 bases and J by 7 bases; unmatched bases: 7. Per the germline V gene, CDR1 is SGHDN and CDR2 is FVKESK.